The present entry profiles one T cell receptor beta chain with its context. Its target is unknown. PCR amplification relied on 60 Vbeta primers (plus 13 Jbeta primers). The repertoire was sequenced with immunoSEQ multiplex PCR; TCRdb's copy has only in-frame clones and lacks some. The data show 180,000 or so clones, around 80% seen once. The germline V gene encodes CDR1 SEHNR and CDR2 FQNEAQ (reference sequence). V was shortened by 4 bases and J by 8 bases, with 12 bases between the two germline ends. CDR3 length: 14 residues. The data are from a study of cytomegalovirus exposure and HLA in healthy donors. Study observations and caveats: Later analysis identified a missense DCLRE1C variant that was linked to TCR beta V- and J-gene trimming.

Samples came from healthy bone marrow donors. The donors, nominally healthy at sampling, likely had unrecorded immune exposures. The sequence was collected from a man aged 40-49 years in good health and CMV-seronegative. The sample comprised PBMCs. This rearrangement joins TRBV7-9 to TRBJ1-6; D is perhaps TRBD1 (6 bases). The CDR3 region has the DNA TGTGCCAGCAGCTATGGACAGACAGATTCACCCCTCCACTTT. It specifies CASSYGQTDSPLHF.